The 20 T cell receptor beta chains below all came from one sample that was sequenced in a study of T cells in localized non-small cell lung cancer. Only in-frame clones appear in the TCRdb table, and some are missing; sequencing was by immunoSEQ multiplex PCR. The sample shows roughly 2,500 clones, 25% to 35% of them seen only once. The specimen comprised lung tumor tissue, sampled before any cancer treatment. These receptors were obtained from a man aged 18-55 years with stage I lung adenocarcinoma.

This clone occurred a few times. The chain employs TRBV10-1 and TRBJ1-2; D is perhaps TRBD1 (5 bases). The CDR3 totals 12 residues. Germline CDR1 WNHNN, CDR2 SYGVQD (reference sequence). The V end was cut by 8 bases, the J end by 8 bases, with 15 bases between. CDR3 residues: CASRGGDKGYTF. The DNA of the CDR3 is TGCGCCAGCCGGGGGGGGGATAAAGGCTACACCTTC.

The chain recombines TRBV28 with TRBJ1-6; 10 bases align to TRBD1. The CDR3 consists of 17 residues. Germline loops: CDR1 MDHEN, CDR2 SYDVKM. V dropped 5 bases and J dropped 6; count of bases not matched to a gene: 10. CDR3 DNA sequence: TGTGCCAGCAGTCTTCGACAGGGGGCCGCGATTAATTCACCCCTCCACTTT. Residues: CASSLRQGAAINSPLHF.

This clone is labeled medium-sized. The sample contains more than one DNA sequence encoding this CDR3. The V call is TRBV19, the J call TRBJ1-1; D not certain. Trimming stripped 4 bases from V and 7 bases from J, with 10 bases between. The CDR3 sequence is 12 residues long. CDR1 is LNHDA, CDR2 SQIVND, per germline (reference sequence). CDR3 in DNA: TGTGCCAGTAGTAAAGACGGATTTGAAGCTTTCTTT. Residues: CASSKDGFEAFF.

The CDR3 loop is CASSSAPGAFYNEQFF. CDR3 bases: TGTGCCAGCAGTTCCGCTCCAGGGGCGTTCTACAATGAGCAGTTCTTC. The chain employs TRBV6-8 and TRBJ2-1; a weak D match, TRBD1 (6 bases). CDR1 is MNHGY and CDR2 is SAAAGT in the germline V gene. The V end lost 4 bases, the J end lost 3 bases, and 16 bases lay between the germline ends. CDR3 length: 16 amino acids.

This clone was seen only a few times. The CDR3 coding sequence is TGTGCCAGCAGAATACCCTCAGCCTCTGGGGCCAACGTCCTGACTTTC. It yields the protein CASRIPSASGANVLTF. The J gene is TRBJ2-6, the V gene TRBV28, with D unresolved. Germline lookup yields CDR1 MDHEN and CDR2 SYDVKM. The CDR3 spans 16 residues. V shed 6 bases and J shed 0 bases, with 12 bases lying between them. Variable domain in full (rest from reference TRBV28 and TRBJ2-6): DVKVTQSSRYLVKRTGEKVFLECVQDMDHENMFWYRQDPGLGLRLIYFSYDVKMKEKGDIPEGYSVSREKKERFSLILESASTNQTSMYLCASRIPSASGANVLTFGAGSRLTVL.

This clone was detected only a few times. The chain employs TRBV6-7 and TRBJ2-1, with D perhaps being TRBD1 or TRBD2 (6 bases each). TRBV6-7 is identified as an open reading frame with a role that is uncertain. Deletions cut 8 bases from V and 6 bases from J, with 14 bases between. CDR3 size: 13 residues. Here the CDR3 DNA reads TGTGCCAGCCGGGATGGGGGGCCCAATGAGCAGTTCTTC. It specifies CASRDGGPNEQFF.

The chain has TRBV7-5 and TRBJ2-1; the table's TRBD2 call for D was not verified on the DNA. TRBV7-5 is deemed a pseudogene. The CDR3 runs to 14 residues. The CDR3 sequence is CASSLGGGAGEQFF. The CDR3 coding sequence is TGTGCCAGCAGCTTAGGAGGGGGGGCCGGTGAGCAGTTCTTC.

The rearrangement uses TRBV29-1 and TRBJ2-1, with D tentatively TRBD2 (5 bases). V gave up 7 bases and J gave up 7 bases, with 20 bases separating them. Germline V gene sequence: CDR1 SQVTM, CDR2 ANQGSEA. This CDR3 is built from 14 residues. The CDR3 DNA sequence: TGCAGCGGTCTCCAGCGGACCCTGGGAAATGAGCAGTTCTTC. This codes for CSGLQRTLGNEQFF.

The chain combines TRBV7-5 with TRBJ1-4. TRBV7-5 is classified as a pseudogene. This CDR3 has 14 amino acids. Here the CDR3 DNA reads TGTGCCAGCAGCTTGTACGGACGTAATGAAAAACTGTTTTTT. Translated: CASSLYGRNEKLFF.

This clone came up a few times. The chain couples TRBV11-3 to TRBJ1-2; the D gene is possibly TRBD1 (6 bases). Trimming took off 5 bases at V and 1 base at J, with 14 bases between the two ends. The germline gives CDR1 SGHNT, CDR2 YENEEA. The CDR3 has 15 amino acids. CDR3 amino acids: CASSGGTPNNYGYTF. In nucleotides, the CDR3 is TGTGCCAGCAGCGGGGGGACACCCAATAACTATGGCTACACCTTC.

The V gene is TRBV28, the J gene TRBJ1-6; tentatively, D is TRBD1 (6 bases). This CDR3 has 13 residues. V was trimmed by 4 bases and J by 7 bases, leaving 8 bases between them. Germline CDR1 MDHEN, CDR2 SYDVKM. CDR3 sequence reads: CASSWDTNSPLHF. The CDR3 DNA reads TGTGCCAGCAGTTGGGACACAAATTCACCCCTCCACTTT.

This clone is medium-sized. The chain has TRBV6-8 and TRBJ2-7, with TRBD2 matching over 10 bases. This CDR3 has 12 amino acids. Germline CDR1 is MNHGY and CDR2 is SAAAGT. V lost 6 bases and J lost 12; bases outside the gene matches: 8. The chain's CDR3 is CASSPGTSVWYF. In DNA, the CDR3 is TGTGCCAGCAGCCCCGGGACTAGCGTTTGGTACTTC.

The table lists this clone with a few counts. This chain joins TRBV23-1 and TRBJ1-1; no reliable D call. TRBV23-1 carries the ORF label, with uncertain function. Trimming pared 6 bases from V and 7 bases from J, leaving 15 bases between. CDR3 length: 13 residues. CDR3 sequence (DNA): TGCGCCAGCAGCTTGGCGGGTGTTAGTGAAGCTTTCTTT. It encodes CASSLAGVSEAFF.

In its sample, this clone was seen a few times. This rearrangement joins TRBV6-8 to TRBJ1-1; D is unresolved. Per germline, CDR1 MNHGY and CDR2 SAAAGT. The CDR3 contains 14 residues. V lost 2 bases and J 0 bases, leaving 7 bases between the germline ends. For the CDR3, the DNA is TGTGCCAGCAGTTACCCAGGTATGAACACTGAAGCTTTCTTT. The encoded protein is CASSYPGMNTEAFF.

This clone was detected once. This chain joins TRBV11-3 and TRBJ1-5, with unresolved D. Trimming cost V 5 bases and J 3 bases, with 14 bases left between them. Germline V gene sequence: CDR1 SGHNT, CDR2 YENEEA. The CDR3 is 15 amino acids. The CDR3 bases are TGTGCCAGCAGCCAAGTCGTCGGGGACAATCAGCCCCAGCATTTT. It translates to CASSQVVGDNQPQHF.

By sample share, this clone is medium-sized (0.01 to 0.1%). This chain uses TRBV5-1 with TRBJ2-4; 7 nucleotides match TRBD1. CDR1 and CDR2 (germline): SGHRS, YFSETQ. The ends lost 4 bases at V and 0 bases at J; junction bases unmatched: 7. The CDR3 sequence is 16 residues long. The CDR3 nucleotides read TGCGCCAGCAGCGAGTCACAGGGGCTAGCCAAAAACATTCAGTACTTC. Translated: CASSESQGLAKNIQYF.

This clone rates as medium-sized (0.01 to 0.1%). The chain couples TRBV6-8 to TRBJ2-3, with no clear D. Germline V gives CDR1 MNHGY, CDR2 SAAAGT. V lost 10 bases to trimming and J lost 6 bases, with 20 bases between them. CDR3 length: 14 amino acids. CDR3 in amino acids: CAIKAAGMFDTQYF. CDR3 bases: TGTGCCATCAAGGCGGCCGGCATGTTTGATACGCAGTATTTT.

The V call is TRBV11-3, the J call TRBJ2-7, with TRBD2 identical over 12 bases. CDR3 length: 16 residues. Germline CDR1 and CDR2: SGHNT and YENEEA. The J segment lost 2 bases and the V segment lost 3 bases, leaving 5 bases of the junction unmatched. CDR3 bases: TGTGCCAGCAGCTTTGCTAGCGGGGGGGCCCCCTACGAGCAGTACTTC. Its translation: CASSFASGGAPYEQYF.

This clone was found a few times. The gene calls are TRBV6-8 and TRBJ1-4; the D is unclear. Per the germline V gene, CDR1 is MNHGY and CDR2 is SAAAGT. The CDR3 is made up of 15 amino acids. Deletions cut 6 bases from V and 4 bases from J, with 15 bases between. CDR3 bases: TGTGCCAGCAGGCCGCTTGGAACCATTAATGAAAAACTGTTTTTT. This sequence encodes CASRPLGTINEKLFF.

This rearrangement joins TRBV30 to TRBJ2-1; the D is unclear. Germline V gives CDR1 GTSNPN, CDR2 SVGIG (reference sequence). Trimming left V 7 bases short and J 0 bases short, with 16 bases between. The CDR3 has 15 amino acids. Here the CDR3 DNA reads TGTGCCTTGGAAGAACAAAGGAACTCCTACAATGAGCAGTTCTTC. Its protein is CALEEQRNSYNEQFF.